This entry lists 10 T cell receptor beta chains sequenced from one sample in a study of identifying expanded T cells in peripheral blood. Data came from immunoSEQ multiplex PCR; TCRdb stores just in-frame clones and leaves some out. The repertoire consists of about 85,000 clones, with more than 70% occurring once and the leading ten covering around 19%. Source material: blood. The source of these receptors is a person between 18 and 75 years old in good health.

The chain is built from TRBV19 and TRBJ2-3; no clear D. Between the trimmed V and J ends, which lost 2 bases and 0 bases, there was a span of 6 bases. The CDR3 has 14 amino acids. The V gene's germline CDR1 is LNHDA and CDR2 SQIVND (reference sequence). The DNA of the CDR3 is TGTGCCAGTAGTATAAGTGTCAGCACAGATACGCAGTATTTT. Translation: CASSISVSTDTQYF. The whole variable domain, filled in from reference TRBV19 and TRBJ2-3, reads DGGITQSPKYLFRKEGQNVTLSCEQNLNHDAMYWYRQDPGQGLRLIYYSQIVNDFQKGDIAEGYSVSREKKESFPLTVTSAQKNPTAFYLCASSISVSTDTQYFGPGTRLTVL.

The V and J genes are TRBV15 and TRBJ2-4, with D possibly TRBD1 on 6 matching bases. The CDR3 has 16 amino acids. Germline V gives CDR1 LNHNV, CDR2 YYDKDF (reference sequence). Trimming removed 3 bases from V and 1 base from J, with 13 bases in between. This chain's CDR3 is CATSRALTGAKNIQYF. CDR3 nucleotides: TGTGCCACCAGCAGGGCCTTAACAGGGGCCAAAAACATTCAGTACTTC.

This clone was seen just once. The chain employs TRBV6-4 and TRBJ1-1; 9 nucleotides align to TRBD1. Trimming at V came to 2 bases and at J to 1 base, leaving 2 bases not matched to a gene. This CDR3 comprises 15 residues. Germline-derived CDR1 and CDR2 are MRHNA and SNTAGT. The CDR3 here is CASSDGTGTNTEAFF. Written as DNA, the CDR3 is TGTGCCAGCAGTGACGGGACAGGGACGAACACTGAAGCTTTCTTT.

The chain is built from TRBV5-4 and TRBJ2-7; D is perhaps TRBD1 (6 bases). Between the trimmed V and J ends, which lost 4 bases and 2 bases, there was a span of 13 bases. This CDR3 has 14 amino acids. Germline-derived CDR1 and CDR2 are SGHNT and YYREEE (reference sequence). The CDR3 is CASSLQGSAYEQYF. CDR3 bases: TGTGCCAGCAGCCTACAGGGTTCAGCCTACGAGCAGTACTTC.

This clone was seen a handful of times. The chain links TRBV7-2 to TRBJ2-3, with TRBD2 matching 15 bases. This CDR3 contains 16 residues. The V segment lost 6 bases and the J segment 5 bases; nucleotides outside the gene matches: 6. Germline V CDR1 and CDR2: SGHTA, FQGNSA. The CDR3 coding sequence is TGTGCCAGCAGAGGACTAGCGGGGGGGCCAGAAGATACGCAGTATTTT. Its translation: CASRGLAGGPEDTQYF.

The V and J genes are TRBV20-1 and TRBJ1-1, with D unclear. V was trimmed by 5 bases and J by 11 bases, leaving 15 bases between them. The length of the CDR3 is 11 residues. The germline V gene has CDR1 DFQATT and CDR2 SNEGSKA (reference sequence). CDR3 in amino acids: CSAVGSGGAFF. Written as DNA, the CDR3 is TGCAGTGCTGTGGGTTCCGGCGGGGCTTTCTTT.

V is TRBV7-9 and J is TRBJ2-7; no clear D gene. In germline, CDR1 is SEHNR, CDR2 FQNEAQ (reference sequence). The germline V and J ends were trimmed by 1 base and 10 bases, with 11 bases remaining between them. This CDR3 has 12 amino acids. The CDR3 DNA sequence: TGTGCCAGCAGCTTAGAAGCAGGAGACCAGTACTTC. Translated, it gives CASSLEAGDQYF.

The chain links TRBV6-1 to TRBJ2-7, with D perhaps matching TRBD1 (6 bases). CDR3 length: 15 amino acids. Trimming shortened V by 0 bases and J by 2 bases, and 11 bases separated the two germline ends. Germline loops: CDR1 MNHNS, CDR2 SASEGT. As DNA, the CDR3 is TGTGCCAGCAGTGAAGCATTCCAGGGGCCCTACGAGCAGTACTTC. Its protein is CASSEAFQGPYEQYF.

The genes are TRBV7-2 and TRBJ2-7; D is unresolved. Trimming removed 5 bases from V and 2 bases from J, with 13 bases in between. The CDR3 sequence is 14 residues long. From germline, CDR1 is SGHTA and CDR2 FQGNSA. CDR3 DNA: TGTGCCAGCAGCCCCCGGACCGGAACCTACGAGCAGTACTTC. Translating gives CASSPRTGTYEQYF.

The CDR3 here is CASSLTGYQETQYF. As DNA, the CDR3 is TGTGCCAGCAGCTTAACGGGTTATCAAGAGACCCAGTACTTC. The chain is built from TRBV7-9 and TRBJ2-5; no clear D. The CDR3 runs 14 residues. In germline, CDR1 is SEHNR, CDR2 FQNEAQ (reference sequence). Trimming stripped 2 bases from V and 2 bases from J, with 9 bases between.